The source of this T cell receptor (beta chain) is a study of T-cell reconstitution after alpha-beta-depleted transplantation in children. Unique molecular identifiers tagged the TCRbeta library. TCRdb redid the calling of the PCR reads with MiXCR, one entry per CDR3 protein. The sample lists approximately 390,000 distinct CDR3 sequences; about a tenth were seen once. The table lists this clonotype with a few counts. The clonotype originates from a human donor who donated a stem cell graft to a child with acute myeloid leukemia. The sequenced sample was PBMCs from the stem cell graft donor, obtained from the stem cell graft.

DNA of the CDR3: TGTGCCAGCAGCGGATCAGACAGGGGGGATGAAAAACTGTTTTTT. It yields the protein CASSGSDRGDEKLFF. The V call is TRBV21-1, the J call TRBJ1-4; TRBD1, the table's D call, was not compared with the DNA. TRBV21-1 is reported as a pseudogene. The length of the CDR3 is 15 residues.